This record looks at one T cell receptor beta chain sequence and its context. Its antigen is currently not known. No per-base quality is available; no much larger clone lies one base away. TCRbeta CDR3 regions were amplified from genomic DNA using the immunoSEQ Assay, a bias-controlled multiplex PCR. Per the original workflow: The number of nucleated cells in each sample was estimated by amplification of reference gene primers within the assay. To quantify the absolute abundance of each unique TCRbeta CDR3 rearrangement, sequence reads were collapsed and filtered. For each sample, productive Simpson clonality was calculated as the square root of Simpson's diversity index across productive rearrangements. TCRdb's version of the immuneACCESS table is confined to in-frame rearrangements and falls short of the full clone set. An unresolved V gene accounts for under half of the shortfall where checked; the remainder is of unknown origin. D and trimming were read from the DNA, whereas the V and J calls and clone size are those reported in that table. The sample data list 300,000 to 350,000 clones, and 90% to 95% of these were observed just once. The top ten clones comprise around 3.5% of the sample.

This record belongs to a study of blood T cell repertoires in COVID-19 (dated by TCRdb to 2020 to 2021). A note on the overall study: Samples from collaborators originated in the United States, Italy and Spain and spanned both the acute and convalescent phases of COVID-19. A de-identified subject ID, COVID-19 status, age in years and sex were almost always included in the sample metadata. Where available, HLA class I and class II types were obtained from metadata supplied by the sample provider rather than from assay-based typing. A freely available public database, intended as a resource for researchers studying the immune response to SARS-CoV-2, is where the repertoires were released. The prospective study material was composed of cDNA or gDNA derived from T cells, B-cell-depleted T cells, or PBMCs. Samples were obtained from the ongoing ImmuneRACE study (first 160 participants) and from about 1,300 subjects provided by 6 global collaborators. The dataset comprised deeply sampled blood TCRbeta repertoires from subjects exposed to, actively infected with, or recovered from COVID-19.

Unmatched junction bases come to 2, with V trimmed by 2 bases and J by 1 base. From the germline V gene (reference sequence), CDR1 is LNHDA and CDR2 is SQIVND. Including the terminal cysteine and phenylalanine, the CDR3 comprises 16 residues. Only CDR3 DNA remains: 48 bases, in frame from the first base. A second Seattle source provided samples from volunteer blood donors who had recovered from COVID-19. Collaborating institutions collected whole blood in K2EDTA tubes following their own protocols. For TCRbeta analysis, collaborators shipped samples as frozen whole blood, isolated PBMCs, or DNA extracted from either of those sample types. The paper as a whole reports these results and caveats: The amount of clinical and demographic metadata varied by source and participant and was provided uncurated.

This receptor was taken from a woman between 18 and 29 years old who had recovered from COVID-19. The chain is made from TRBV19 and TRBJ2-2, with TRBD2 identical over 9 junction bases. Input material: peripheral blood. The nucleotide sequence is TGTGCCAGTAGTATAAGTAGCGGGAGGAACACCGGGGAGCTGTTTTTT. Its protein reads: CASSISSGRNTGELFF.